What follows are 22 T cell receptor beta chains derived from one specimen sequenced in a study of blood T cells in healthy people across ages. The second PCR ran about 6 to 12 cycles with a sample-barcoded 5' primer and J-beta primers. TCRdb called the 5' RACE reads again in MiXCR, with one record for every CDR3 protein. The data show 1.2 million to 1.5 million distinct CDR3 sequences, around 59% seen once. The sequenced sample consisted of blood. Every receptor here comes from a man younger than 35 in good health.

V is TRBV10-3 and J is TRBJ2-1; TRBD2 agrees at 8 bases. V shed 4 bases and J 8 bases; nucleotides not matched to a gene: 16. The CDR3 totals 17 residues. CDR1 ENHRY and CDR2 SYGVKD come from the germline V gene. CDR3 in DNA: TGTGCCATCAGTGGGGAGGAGAATAGCGGGAATTCGGATGAGCAGTTCTTC. Translating it yields CAISGEENSGNSDEQFF.

CDR3 loop: CATSSRPDTQYF. The CDR3 nucleotides read TGTGCCACCAGCAGCAGGCCAGATACGCAGTATTTT. The chain is built from TRBV15 and TRBJ2-3, with unresolved D. The CDR3 has 12 residues. CDR1 is LNHNV, CDR2 YYDKDF, per germline (reference sequence). V was trimmed by 3 bases and J by 4 bases, leaving 5 bases between them.

The genes are TRBV9 and TRBJ2-3; weak D call: TRBD2 (6 bases). Germline V lookup: CDR1 SGDLS, CDR2 YYNGEE. This CDR3 has 17 residues. The V end lost 0 bases, the J end lost 2 bases, and 16 bases lay between the germline ends. CDR3 region: CASSVAGMGLDTDTQYF. DNA for the CDR3: TGTGCCAGCAGCGTAGCGGGAATGGGACTCGACACAGATACGCAGTATTTT.

The rearrangement links TRBV4-2 to TRBJ1-1, with D hard to call. Per germline, CDR1 LGHNA and CDR2 YNFKEQ. This CDR3 is built from 14 residues. V lost 3 bases and J lost 3, with 11 bases in between. The CDR3 protein is CASSHPYGDTEAFF. For the CDR3, the DNA is TGTGCCAGCAGCCATCCGTATGGGGACACTGAAGCTTTCTTT.

V usage is TRBV14 and J usage is TRBJ1-3; tentative D call: TRBD1 (5 bases). Germline lookup yields CDR1 SGHDN and CDR2 FVKESK. This CDR3 has 14 residues. The germline V and J ends were trimmed by 7 bases and 2 bases, with 12 bases remaining between them. DNA of the CDR3: TGTGCCAGCAAGCCCTCCAGGGCTGGAAACACCATATATTTT. It encodes CASKPSRAGNTIYF.

The chain links TRBV9 to TRBJ1-1; maybe TRBD1 (6 bases). In germline, CDR1 is SGDLS, CDR2 YYNGEE. The CDR3 length is 12 residues. Trimming stripped 3 bases from V and 11 bases from J, with 14 bases between. CDR3 in amino acids: CASSEYSGVAFF. CDR3 DNA sequence: TGTGCCAGCAGCGAGTATTCAGGGGTGGCTTTCTTT.

This sequence joins TRBV7-9 and TRBJ1-5; the D gene is possibly TRBD1 (5 bases). Germline assignment: CDR1 SEHNR and CDR2 FQNEAQ (reference sequence). V lost 4 bases and J lost 2, with 15 bases in between. The CDR3 has 16 amino acids. The CDR3 spells CASSSTSTGCNQPQHF. CDR3 nucleotide sequence: TGTGCCAGCAGCTCAACATCCACAGGCTGCAATCAGCCCCAGCATTTT.

This clonotype was detected a few times. The rearrangement uses TRBV12-3 or TRBV12-4 and TRBJ2-1; D might be TRBD2 (7 bases). V was clipped by 7 bases and J by 3 bases, with 16 bases between them. This CDR3 has 15 residues. The DNA of the CDR3 is TGTGCCAGCATCTTGGGGGCTAGCGGCTACAATGAGCAGTTCTTC. It encodes CASILGASGYNEQFF.

This clonotype was detected a few times. J is TRBJ1-2 and V is TRBV7-8; tentative D call: TRBD1 (5 bases). The CDR3 contains 13 residues. V dropped 6 bases and J dropped 3 bases, with 11 bases sitting between them. Per the germline V gene, CDR1 is SGHVS and CDR2 is FQNEAQ. As DNA, the CDR3 is TGTGCCAGCAGTAAGGGGCCGGACTATGGCTACACCTTC. This encodes CASSKGPDYGYTF.

This chain links TRBV20-1 with TRBJ2-5; D possibly corresponds to TRBD1 (5 bases). The J call may be mistaken, given a closer DNA end match to TRBJ2-4. There are 11 residues in the CDR3. Germline values: CDR1 DFQATT, CDR2 SNEGSKA (reference sequence). The CDR3 DNA reads TGCAGGTTGATAGGGGCTAACATTCAGTACTTC. It encodes CRLIGANIQYF.

This clonotype was observed a handful of times. This chain links TRBV4-1 with TRBJ2-5; D possibly corresponds to TRBD2 (6 bases). Germline V lookup: CDR1 MGHRA, CDR2 YSYEKL. The CDR3 spans 13 residues. V dropped 0 bases and J dropped 11 bases, with 13 bases sitting between them. In DNA, the CDR3 is TGCGCCAGCAGCCAAGAGGGGACGGGAGAGCAGTACTTC. It specifies CASSQEGTGEQYF.

This clonotype was counted a few times. The J gene is TRBJ2-7, the V gene TRBV5-1, with 9 bases aligning to TRBD2. Per germline, CDR1 SGHRS and CDR2 YFSETQ. The length of the CDR3 is 15 residues. V shed 1 base, J shed 4 bases, and the junction held 6 bases outside the gene matches. The CDR3 spells CASSLSSGSNYEQYF. The CDR3 bases are TGCGCCAGCAGCTTGAGTAGCGGGAGTAATTACGAGCAGTACTTC.

This clonotype showed up just a few times. The V and J genes are TRBV4-1 and TRBJ2-3, with D perhaps TRBD2 (6 bases). Trimming removed 0 bases at V and 1 base at J, with 17 bases between. This CDR3 has 18 amino acids. In germline, CDR1 is MGHRA, CDR2 YSYEKL. CDR3 region: CASSQDGWRAIRTDTQYF. The CDR3 coding sequence is TGCGCCAGCAGCCAAGATGGGTGGAGGGCTATCCGCACAGATACGCAGTATTTT.

This chain joins TRBV5-6 and TRBJ2-5, with D perhaps TRBD1 (6 bases). The CDR3 runs 14 residues. Germline-derived CDR1 and CDR2 are SGHDT and YYEEEE. Trimming stripped 3 bases from V and 5 bases from J, with 14 bases between. The CDR3 DNA reads TGTGCCAGCAGCTCCACAGGGAAGGCGGAGACCCAGTACTTC. Its translation is CASSSTGKAETQYF.

This clonotype was picked up many times. The junction departs from the called germline gene at one end, perhaps through a read error. This sequence joins TRBV18 and TRBJ2-7; a possible D gene is TRBD2 (5 bases). The CDR3 length is 13 residues. CDR1 KGHSH and CDR2 LQKENI come from the germline V gene. CDR3 nucleotide sequence: TGCGCCAGCAGCCCCCCGGGGAGTTACGAGCAGTACTTC. It specifies CASSPPGSYEQYF.

The rearrangement uses TRBV29-1 and TRBJ1-3; D ambiguous. CDR3 size: 12 residues. Germline lookup yields CDR1 SQVTM and CDR2 ANQGSEA. Trimming removed 4 bases at V and 3 bases at J, with 7 bases between. The CDR3 spells CSVAADGNTIYF. The CDR3 DNA reads TGCAGCGTTGCCGCCGATGGAAACACCATATATTTT. Supplemented by reference TRBV29-1 and TRBJ1-3, the full variable domain reads SAVISQKPSRDICQRGTSLTIQCQVDSQVTMMFWYRQQPGQSLTLIATANQGSEATYESGFVIDKFPISRPNLTFSTLTVSNMSPEDSSIYLCSVAADGNTIYFGEGSWLTVV.

This rearrangement joins TRBV7-9 to TRBJ2-7; 8 nucleotides agree with TRBD1. V lost 4 bases and J lost 6; bases outside the gene matches: 5. Germline loops: CDR1 SEHNR, CDR2 FQNEAQ (reference sequence). This CDR3 region has 13 residues. The CDR3 spells CASSWTGRGEQYF. The CDR3 DNA sequence: TGTGCCAGCAGCTGGACAGGGAGAGGCGAGCAGTACTTC.

The rearrangement links TRBV4-3 to TRBJ2-1, with 9 bases that match TRBD2. CDR3 size: 16 residues. Per the germline V gene, CDR1 is LGHNA and CDR2 is YSLEER. The J segment lost 2 bases and the V segment lost 0 bases, leaving 2 bases of the junction unmatched. The CDR3 coding sequence is TGCGCCAGCAGCCAAGACTCTAGCGGGGCCTACAATGAGCAGTTCTTC. Protein: CASSQDSSGAYNEQFF.

This clonotype has just a few counts. The chain combines TRBV29-1 with TRBJ2-7; 8 bases agree with TRBD1. The CDR3 is 14 amino acids. Losses at the gene ends were 3 bases for V and 5 bases for J; bases not matched to a gene: 9. From germline, CDR1 is SQVTM and CDR2 ANQGSEA. DNA for the CDR3: TGCAGCGTTGAGCGATCGGCAGGGGGCAACGAGCAGTACTTC. Translated: CSVERSAGGNEQYF.

The V and J genes are TRBV3-1 and TRBJ2-4; 7 bases match TRBD1. Gene TRBJ2-7 matches the end of the DNA better, so the J call may be wrong. The CDR3 sequence is 13 residues long. CDR1 is LGHDT and CDR2 is YNNKEL in the germline V gene (reference sequence). CDR3 nucleotide sequence: TGTGCCAGCATCTCGGGACAGTTCAACGAGCAGTACTTC. This gives the protein CASISGQFNEQYF.

The chain joins TRBV7-2 to TRBJ2-7; D uncertain. The CDR3 has 13 residues. The germline V and J ends were trimmed by 8 bases and 2 bases, with 13 bases remaining between them. Per germline, CDR1 SGHTA and CDR2 FQGNSA. The CDR3 loop is CASGRSNTYEQYF. The CDR3 DNA sequence: TGTGCCAGCGGGCGGTCGAACACCTACGAGCAGTACTTC. The whole variable domain, remainder taken from reference TRBV7-2 and TRBJ2-7, is GAGVSQSPSNKVTEKGKDVELRCDPISGHTALYWYRQSLGQGLEFLIYFQGNSAPDKSGLPSDRFSAERTGGSVSTLTIQRTQQEDSAVYLCASGRSNTYEQYFGPGTRLTVT.

The V and J genes are TRBV12-5 and TRBJ2-3; tentative D call: TRBD2 (6 bases). The CDR3 covers 14 residues. Deletions cut 5 bases from V and 5 bases from J, with 14 bases between. From germline, CDR1 is LGHNT and CDR2 FRNRAP. The CDR3 region has the DNA TGTGCTAGTGGTCCGAGCGGGCGAGTAGATACGCAGTATTTT. This gives the protein CASGPSGRVDTQYF.